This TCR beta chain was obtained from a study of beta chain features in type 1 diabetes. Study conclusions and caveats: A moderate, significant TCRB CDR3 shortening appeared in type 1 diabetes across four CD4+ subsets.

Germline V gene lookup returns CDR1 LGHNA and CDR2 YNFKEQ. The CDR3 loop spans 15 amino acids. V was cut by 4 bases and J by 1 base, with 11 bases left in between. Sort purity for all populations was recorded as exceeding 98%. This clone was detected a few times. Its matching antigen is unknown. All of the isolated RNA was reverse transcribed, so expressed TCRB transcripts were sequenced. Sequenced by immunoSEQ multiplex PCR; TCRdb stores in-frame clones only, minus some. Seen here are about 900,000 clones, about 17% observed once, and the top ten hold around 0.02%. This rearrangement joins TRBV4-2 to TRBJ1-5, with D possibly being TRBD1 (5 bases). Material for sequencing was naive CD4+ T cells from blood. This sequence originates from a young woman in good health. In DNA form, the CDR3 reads TGTGCCAGCAGCCGGACCCGGGACAGCAATCAGCCCCAGCATTTT. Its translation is CASSRTRDSNQPQHF.